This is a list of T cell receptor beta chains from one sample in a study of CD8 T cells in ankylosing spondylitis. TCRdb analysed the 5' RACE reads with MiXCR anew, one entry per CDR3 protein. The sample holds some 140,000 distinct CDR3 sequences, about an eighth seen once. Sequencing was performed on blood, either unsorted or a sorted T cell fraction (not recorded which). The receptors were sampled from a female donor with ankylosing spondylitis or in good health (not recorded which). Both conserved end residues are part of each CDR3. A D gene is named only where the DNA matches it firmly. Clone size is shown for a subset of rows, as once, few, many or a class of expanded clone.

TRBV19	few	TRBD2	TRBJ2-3	TGTGCCAGTAGGCGTCTAGCGGGAGGTCCAGATACGCAGTATTTT	CASRRLAGGPDTQYF
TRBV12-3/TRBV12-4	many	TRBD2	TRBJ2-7	TGTGCGTCGGGGCTAGCGGGGTTCTACGAGCAGTACTTC	CASGLAGFYEQYF
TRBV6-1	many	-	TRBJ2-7	TGTGCCAGCAGTGAAATCCCGTCCTCCTACGAGCAGTACTTC	CASSEIPSSYEQYF
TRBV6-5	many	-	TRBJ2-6	TGTGCCATCCGGGGGGGGGCCAACGTCCTGACTTTC	CAIRGGANVLTF
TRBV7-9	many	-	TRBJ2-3	TGTGCCAGCAGCTCACCCAGTTACACAGTGGATACGCAGTATTTT	CASSSPSYTVDTQYF
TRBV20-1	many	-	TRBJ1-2	TGCAGTGCTAACGGTCTGGGACACGGTGGCTACACCTTC	CSANGLGHGGYTF
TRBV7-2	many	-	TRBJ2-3	TGTGCCAGCAGCATAGGGTTCCTCTCTTCAGATACGCAGTATTTT	CASSIGFLSSDTQYF
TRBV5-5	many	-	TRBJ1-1	TGTGCCAGCAGCTTGGTGGGGGACACTGAAGCTTTCTTT	CASSLVGDTEAFF
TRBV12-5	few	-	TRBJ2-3	TGTGCTAGTGGAGCCAGCGCGAGGAGGTCGCAGTATTTT	CASGASARRSQYF
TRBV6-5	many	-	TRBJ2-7	TGTGCCAGCAGTTACTCTACGGGCAGGGACAACGAGCAGTACTTC	CASSYSTGRDNEQYF
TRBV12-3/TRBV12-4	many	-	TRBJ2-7	TGTGCCAGCAGTTTGATGGGAAAAGAGCAGTACTTC	CASSLMGKEQYF
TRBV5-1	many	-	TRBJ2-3	TGCGCCAGCAGCTTTTCGGGGGCTCAGACAGATACGCAGTATTTT	CASSFSGAQTDTQYF
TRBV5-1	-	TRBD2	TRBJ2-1	TGCGCCAGCAGCTTCGGTGGTAGCGGGGGGTCCTACTACAATGAGCAGTTCTTC	CASSFGGSGGSYYNEQFF
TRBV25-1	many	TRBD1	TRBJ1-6	TGTGCCAGCAGTGAGAAGACAGGGTATGACAATTCACCCCTCCACTTT	CASSEKTGYDNSPLHF
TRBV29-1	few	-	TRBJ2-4	TGCAGCGTTGTGGCCAGGGGAGACATTCAGTACTTC	CSVVARGDIQYF
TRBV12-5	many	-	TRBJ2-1	TGTGCTAGTGGCTCGAGTAGGCATGAGCAGTTCTTC	CASGSSRHEQFF
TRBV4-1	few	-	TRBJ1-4	TGCGCCAGCAGCCAAGGTACCACGGCAACTAATGAAAAACTGTTTTTT	CASSQGTTATNEKLFF
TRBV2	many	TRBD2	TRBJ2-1	TGTGCCAGCAGTCAGCAGCGGGGGGGGTACAATGAGCAGTTCTTC	CASSQQRGGYNEQFF
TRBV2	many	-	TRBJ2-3	TGTGCCAGCAGTGACCGGGAGTCGGGATTCACAGATACGCAGTATTTT	CASSDRESGFTDTQYF
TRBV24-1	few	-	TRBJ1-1	TGTGCCACCAGCCAGGGGTTACCCAACACTGAAGCTTTCTTT	CATSQGLPNTEAFF
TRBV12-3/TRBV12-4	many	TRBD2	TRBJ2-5	TGTGCCAGCAGTTCTCAAGGGACTAGCGGACAAGAGACCCAGTACTTC	CASSSQGTSGQETQYF
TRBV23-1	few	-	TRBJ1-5	TGCGCCAGCAGTCAATTAACCTACAGCAATCAGCCCCAGCATTTT	CASSQLTYSNQPQHF
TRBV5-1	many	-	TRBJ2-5	TGCGCCAGCAGCCAGCGCCTTTTCCAGGAGACCCAGTACTTC	CASSQRLFQETQYF
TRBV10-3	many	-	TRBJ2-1	TGTGCCATCAGCACTTACGAAACAGAGTCGAGCTCCTACAATGAGCAGTTCTTC	CAISTYETESSSYNEQFF
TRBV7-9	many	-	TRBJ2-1	TGTGCCAGCAGCTTAGCGATGCTGGACTACAATGAGCAGTTCTTC	CASSLAMLDYNEQFF
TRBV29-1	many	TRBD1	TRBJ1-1	TGCAGCGTTGGAGGAGCAGGGGGTGTAGACGCTTTCTTT	CSVGGAGGVDAFF
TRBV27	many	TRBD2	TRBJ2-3	TGTGCCAGCAGTTTCAACGCCGGAAGCGGGAGGGCCACAGATACGCAGTATTTT	CASSFNAGSGRATDTQYF
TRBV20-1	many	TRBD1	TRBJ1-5	TGCAGCCTGACAGGGCCCGCCAATCAGCCCCAGCATTTT	CSLTGPANQPQHF
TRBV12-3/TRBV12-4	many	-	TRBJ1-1	TGTGCCAGCAGCCAGGCAGCAGGTGAAGCTTTCTTT	CASSQAAGEAFF
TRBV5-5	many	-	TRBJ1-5	TGTGCCAGCAGCTTTCGCCCGGGCAATCAGCCCCAGCATTTT	CASSFRPGNQPQHF
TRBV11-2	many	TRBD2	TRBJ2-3	TGTGCCAGCAGCTATTCGGGACTAGCGGCAGATACGCAGTATTTT	CASSYSGLAADTQYF
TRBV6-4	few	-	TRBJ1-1	TGTGCCAGCAGTGTCCGGGGGAGTTCCACTGAAGCTTTCTTT	CASSVRGSSTEAFF
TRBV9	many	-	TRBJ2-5	TGTGCCAGCAGTCGGGGAGCATCCAGAGAGACCCAGTACTTC	CASSRGASRETQYF
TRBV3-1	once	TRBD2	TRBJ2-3	TGTGCCTCCACCCAAGAGGGGACTAGCGGAGCCACAGATACGCAGTATTTT	CASTQEGTSGATDTQYF
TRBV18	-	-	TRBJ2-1	TGTGCCAGCTCACCCGCGGACCTCTACAATGAGCAGTTCTTC	CASSPADLYNEQFF
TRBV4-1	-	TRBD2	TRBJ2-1	TGCGCCAGCAGCCAAGATCGGTCTAGCGGCTACAATGAGCAGTTCTTC	CASSQDRSSGYNEQFF
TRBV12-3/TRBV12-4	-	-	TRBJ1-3	TGTGCCAGCAAGGATCAGGGAAACACCATATATTTT	CASKDQGNTIYF
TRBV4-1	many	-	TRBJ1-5	TGCGCCAGCAGCCATACACCGGGACATCGGACGGGAAGCAATCAGCCCCAGCATTTT	CASSHTPGHRTGSNQPQHF
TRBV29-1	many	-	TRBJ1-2	TGCAGCGTTGAAGATCCCGGCAGGCCACGGAGTACTTATGGCTACACCTTC	CSVEDPGRPRSTYGYTF
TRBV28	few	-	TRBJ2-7	TGTGCCAGCAGTTTACGGAGAGTTGGGAACGAGCAGTACTTC	CASSLRRVGNEQYF
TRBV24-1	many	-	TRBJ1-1	TGTGCCACCAGTGATTCTTCACGGAAAGACAAGAACACTGAAGCTTTCTTT	CATSDSSRKDKNTEAFF
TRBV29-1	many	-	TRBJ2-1	TGCAGCGTTGAGAAATTGGAATTGACTGAGCAGTTCTTC	CSVEKLELTEQFF
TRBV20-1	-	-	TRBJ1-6	TGCAGTGCGCCTCTCAGGGACCATAATTCACCCCTCCACTTT	CSAPLRDHNSPLHF
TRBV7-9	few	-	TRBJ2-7	TGTGCCAGCAGCGCCACTAGATTCTACGAGCAGTACTTC	CASSATRFYEQYF
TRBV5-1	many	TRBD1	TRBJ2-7	TGCGCCAGCAGCTCCGACAGGGGGATCTACGAGCAGTACTTC	CASSSDRGIYEQYF
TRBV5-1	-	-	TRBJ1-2	TGCGCCAGCAGCTCTGACACGGTGGGCTACACCTTC	CASSSDTVGYTF